Listed below are T cell receptor beta chains from one sample, sequenced in a study of blood T cell repertoires in COVID-19. The data were produced by immunoSEQ multiplex PCR, yet TCRdb's version contains in-frame clones alone and is incomplete. Found here are roughly 73,000 clones, 86% of them singletons; the top ten hold 3.9%. Sequenced: peripheral blood. These receptors originate from a man in his sixties or seventies with active COVID-19. CDR3s include the opening cysteine and the closing phenylalanine or tryptophan. Each record gives: D gene, V gene, clone size, J gene, CDR3 DNA, CDR3 protein. The D gene is left open where the match is weak. Only some rows state a clone size, as once, few, many or a class for expanded clones.

d_call: -; v_call: TRBV28; clone_size: -; j_call: TRBJ1-1; cdr3_nt: TGTGCCAGCAGTTTCGCGGGATCGAACACTGAAGCTTTCTTT; cdr3_aa: CASSFAGSNTEAFF
d_call: -; v_call: TRBV4-3; clone_size: -; j_call: TRBJ2-7; cdr3_nt: TGCGCCAGCAGCCATGGGGCAGCCTACGAGCAGTACTTC; cdr3_aa: CASSHGAAYEQYF
d_call: -; v_call: TRBV19; clone_size: few; j_call: TRBJ1-5; cdr3_nt: TGTGCCAGTAGCCAAGTAGGACAGAGCAATCAGCCCCAGCATTTT; cdr3_aa: CASSQVGQSNQPQHF
d_call: TRBD2; v_call: TRBV28; clone_size: -; j_call: TRBJ2-3; cdr3_nt: TGTGCCAGCAGTTTATGGCTAGCGGGAGAGACAGATACGCAGTATTTT; cdr3_aa: CASSLWLAGETDTQYF
d_call: -; v_call: TRBV7-9; clone_size: -; j_call: TRBJ2-5; cdr3_nt: TGTGCCAGCAGCCCGGGGTCCCAAGAGACCCAGTACTTC; cdr3_aa: CASSPGSQETQYF
d_call: TRBD1; v_call: TRBV23-1; clone_size: -; j_call: TRBJ2-2; cdr3_nt: TGCGCCAGCAGTCTCGCGGGACAGGGGGACACCGGGGAGCTGTTTTTT; cdr3_aa: CASSLAGQGDTGELFF
d_call: TRBD2; v_call: TRBV2; clone_size: -; j_call: TRBJ2-7; cdr3_nt: TGTGCCAGCAGCATAGCGGGAGGGGCCTACGAGCAGTACTTC; cdr3_aa: CASSIAGGAYEQYF
d_call: TRBD2; v_call: TRBV4-3; clone_size: -; j_call: TRBJ2-3; cdr3_nt: TGCGCCAGCAGCCACGGATCCAGCGGGAGTTCAGATACGCAGTATTTT; cdr3_aa: CASSHGSSGSSDTQYF
d_call: TRBD1; v_call: TRBV7-2; clone_size: -; j_call: TRBJ2-7; cdr3_nt: TGTGCCAGCAGCTGGGACAGGGGGTCCTACGAGCAGTACTTC; cdr3_aa: CASSWDRGSYEQYF
d_call: TRBD1; v_call: TRBV2; clone_size: -; j_call: TRBJ2-3; cdr3_nt: TGTGCCAGCAGCGAACAGGGGCCTAGCACAGATACGCAGTATTTT; cdr3_aa: CASSEQGPSTDTQYF
d_call: -; v_call: TRBV5-1; clone_size: -; j_call: TRBJ2-1; cdr3_nt: TGCGCCAGCAACCCCCAGGTGGTCGGGGGGCGGAATGAGCAGTTCTTC; cdr3_aa: CASNPQVVGGRNEQFF
d_call: TRBD2; v_call: TRBV4-2; clone_size: -; j_call: TRBJ2-4; cdr3_nt: TGTGCCAGCAGCCACGGACTAGCGGGAGTTGGGGGCCAAAACATTCAGTACTTC; cdr3_aa: CASSHGLAGVGGQNIQYF
d_call: -; v_call: TRBV14; clone_size: -; j_call: TRBJ1-1; cdr3_nt: TGTGCCAGCAGCAGCCGAGTCGGGACTGGGGCTTTCTTT; cdr3_aa: CASSSRVGTGAFF
d_call: TRBD2; v_call: TRBV11-2; clone_size: -; j_call: TRBJ2-5; cdr3_nt: TGTGCCAGCGGGCGGGGGACCCAAGAGACCCAGTACTTC; cdr3_aa: CASGRGTQETQYF
d_call: -; v_call: TRBV30; clone_size: -; j_call: TRBJ2-7; cdr3_nt: TGTGCCTGGATGGGCAACTCCTACGAGCAGTACTTC; cdr3_aa: CAWMGNSYEQYF
d_call: -; v_call: TRBV5-1; clone_size: -; j_call: TRBJ2-7; cdr3_nt: TGCGCCAGCAGCCCCGAACAGGTTGGCGACGAGCAGTACTTC; cdr3_aa: CASSPEQVGDEQYF
d_call: -; v_call: TRBV11-3; clone_size: -; j_call: TRBJ1-3; cdr3_nt: TGTGCCAGCAGCTTTGGGTCAGGCCCTGGAAACACCATATATTTT; cdr3_aa: CASSFGSGPGNTIYF
d_call: TRBD2; v_call: TRBV7-2; clone_size: -; j_call: TRBJ2-7; cdr3_nt: TGTGCCAGCAGCCCCCTTTCGTGGAGCGGGAGATCCTACGAGCAGTACTTC; cdr3_aa: CASSPLSWSGRSYEQYF
d_call: -; v_call: TRBV7-8; clone_size: -; j_call: TRBJ2-3; cdr3_nt: TGTGCCACGGGGAGGGATACGCAGTATTTT; cdr3_aa: CATGRDTQYF
d_call: -; v_call: TRBV24-1; clone_size: -; j_call: TRBJ2-5; cdr3_nt: TGTGCCACCAGTGATTTCCAGGGGACACCCCGGCCGGGGGAGACCCAGTACTTC; cdr3_aa: CATSDFQGTPRPGETQYF
d_call: TRBD1; v_call: TRBV19; clone_size: -; j_call: TRBJ2-6; cdr3_nt: TGTGCCAGTAGTATGGGCAGGGGGCCTGGGGCCAACGTCCTGACTTTC; cdr3_aa: CASSMGRGPGANVLTF
d_call: -; v_call: TRBV4-1; clone_size: few; j_call: TRBJ1-2; cdr3_nt: TGCGCCAGCAGCCGCTACCGGGACACAAACTATGGCTACACCTTC; cdr3_aa: CASSRYRDTNYGYTF
d_call: -; v_call: TRBV24-1; clone_size: once; j_call: TRBJ2-2; cdr3_nt: TGTGCCACCAGTGACCCCGGACAAAACACCGGGGAGCTGTTTTTT; cdr3_aa: CATSDPGQNTGELFF
d_call: TRBD1; v_call: TRBV7-2; clone_size: -; j_call: TRBJ2-7; cdr3_nt: TGTGCCAGCAGCCAAGGGGGCCGCCGCGGGCAGTACTTC; cdr3_aa: CASSQGGRRGQYF
d_call: TRBD2; v_call: TRBV6-2/TRBV6-3; clone_size: -; j_call: TRBJ2-3; cdr3_nt: TGTGCCAGCAGCCGACCTAGCGGGAGGGCATCAGATACGCAGTATTTT; cdr3_aa: CASSRPSGRASDTQYF
d_call: TRBD2; v_call: TRBV27; clone_size: -; j_call: TRBJ2-2; cdr3_nt: TGTGCCAGCAGTTTATCAGGGACTAGTCCCCGCACCGGGGAGCTGTTTTTT; cdr3_aa: CASSLSGTSPRTGELFF
d_call: -; v_call: TRBV30; clone_size: -; j_call: TRBJ2-3; cdr3_nt: TGTGCCTCCCCAGGGGTTTTGGCAGATACGCAGTATTTT; cdr3_aa: CASPGVLADTQYF
d_call: -; v_call: TRBV12-2; clone_size: -; j_call: TRBJ2-4; cdr3_nt: TGTGCAAGTCGCTTAGGAGCGCCAAGAATCCAAGCCAAAAACATTCAGTACTTC; cdr3_aa: CASRLGAPRIQAKNIQYF
d_call: -; v_call: TRBV2; clone_size: few; j_call: TRBJ2-1; cdr3_nt: TGTGCCAGCCTGACAGGACCCTACAATGAGCAGTTCTTC; cdr3_aa: CASLTGPYNEQFF
d_call: TRBD1; v_call: TRBV18; clone_size: -; j_call: TRBJ2-3; cdr3_nt: TGTGCCAGCTCCCGGGACAGCTCCGACCCTAGCACAGATACGCAGTATTTT; cdr3_aa: CASSRDSSDPSTDTQYF
d_call: -; v_call: TRBV7-2; clone_size: -; j_call: TRBJ1-1; cdr3_nt: TGTGCCAGCAGCTTATTCAGGCTCCCGAACACTGAAGCTTTCTTT; cdr3_aa: CASSLFRLPNTEAFF
d_call: -; v_call: TRBV4-3; clone_size: few; j_call: TRBJ2-7; cdr3_nt: TGCGCCAGCAGCCAAGGGCCCCCCTCTTACGAGCAGTACTTC; cdr3_aa: CASSQGPPSYEQYF
d_call: TRBD2; v_call: TRBV5-4; clone_size: -; j_call: TRBJ2-7; cdr3_nt: TGTGCCAGCAGCCCAGGACTAGCGGGACCCCTGATAGAGCAGTACTTC; cdr3_aa: CASSPGLAGPLIEQYF
d_call: TRBD2; v_call: TRBV2; clone_size: once; j_call: TRBJ2-2; cdr3_nt: TGTGCCAGCATCCTGGGGGGGACCGGGGAGCTGTTTTTT; cdr3_aa: CASILGGTGELFF
d_call: TRBD1; v_call: TRBV29-1; clone_size: few; j_call: TRBJ1-2; cdr3_nt: TGCAGCGTTGAGGACAGGACGTCCTATGGCTACACCTTC; cdr3_aa: CSVEDRTSYGYTF
d_call: -; v_call: TRBV9; clone_size: -; j_call: TRBJ2-7; cdr3_nt: TGTGCCAGCAGCGTAGCGGGTGGCTCCCCGGGAGAGCAGTACTTC; cdr3_aa: CASSVAGGSPGEQYF
d_call: -; v_call: TRBV7-3; clone_size: -; j_call: TRBJ2-3; cdr3_nt: TGTGCCAGCACCCCCGAGGGCACAGATACGCAGTATTTT; cdr3_aa: CASTPEGTDTQYF
d_call: TRBD1; v_call: TRBV19; clone_size: once; j_call: TRBJ2-3; cdr3_nt: TGTGCCAGTAGTAGGACAGGGGGCGCAGCAGATACGCAGTATTTT; cdr3_aa: CASSRTGGAADTQYF
d_call: -; v_call: TRBV28; clone_size: -; j_call: TRBJ1-1; cdr3_nt: TGTGCCAGCTCCGCCCTTACACTAAGGGCTTTCTTT; cdr3_aa: CASSALTLRAFF